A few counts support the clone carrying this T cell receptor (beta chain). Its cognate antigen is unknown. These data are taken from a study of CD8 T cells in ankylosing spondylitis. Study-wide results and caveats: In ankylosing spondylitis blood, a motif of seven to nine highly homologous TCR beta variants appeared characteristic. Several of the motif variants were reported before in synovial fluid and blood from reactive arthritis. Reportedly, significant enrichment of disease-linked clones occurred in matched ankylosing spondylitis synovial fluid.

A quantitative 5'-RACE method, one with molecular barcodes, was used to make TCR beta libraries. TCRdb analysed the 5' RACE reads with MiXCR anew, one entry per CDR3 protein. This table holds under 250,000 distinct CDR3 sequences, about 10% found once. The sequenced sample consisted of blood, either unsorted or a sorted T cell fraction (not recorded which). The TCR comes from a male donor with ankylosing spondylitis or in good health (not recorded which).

CDR3 coding DNA: TGTGCCAGCAGCCAGGATATACTAGCGGGACCTATTTCAGAGACCCAGTACTTC. Encoded protein: CASSQDILAGPISETQYF. V usage is TRBV14 and J usage is TRBJ2-5, with 10 bases aligning to TRBD2. The germline V gene encodes CDR1 SGHDN and CDR2 FVKESK. Losses at the gene ends were 3 bases for V and 4 bases for J; bases not matched to a gene: 14. This CDR3 has 18 residues. The full variable domain, completed using reference TRBV14 and TRBJ2-5, is EAGVTQFPSHSVIEKGQTVTLRCDPISGHDNLYWYRRVMGKEIKFLLHFVKESKQDESGMPNNRFLAERTGGTYSTLKVQPAELEDSGVYFCASSQDILAGPISETQYFGPGTRLLVL.